A selection of T cell receptor beta chains follows, all from one sample in a study of blood T cell repertoires in COVID-19. The table came from immunoSEQ multiplex PCR; TCRdb's copy has only in-frame clones and leaves some out. The table lists some 240,000 clones, 70% to 90% of them singletons. The sequencing sample was made of PBMCs or T cells enriched from blood (not recorded which). The receptor source for this set is a woman aged 45-60 years who had been exposed to COVID-19. Both conserved end residues are part of each CDR3. Fields, in order: J gene, V gene, D gene, clone size, CDR3 DNA, CDR3 protein. D genes are given only for firm matches. Clone size appears in some rows only: once, few, many, or a class for an expanded clone.

J gene: TRBJ2-2; V gene: TRBV7-9; D gene: .; clone size: .; CDR3 DNA: TGTGCCAGCATCGGGGTGTTTGAGAACACCGGGGAGCTGTTTTTT; CDR3 protein: CASIGVFENTGELFF
J gene: TRBJ1-1; V gene: TRBV6-6; D gene: TRBD1; clone size: .; CDR3 DNA: TGTGCCAGCAGTCAACTCCGGGACAGGGGATTGGTGAACACTGAAGCTTTCTTT; CDR3 protein: CASSQLRDRGLVNTEAFF
J gene: TRBJ1-1; V gene: TRBV15; D gene: TRBD1; clone size: .; CDR3 DNA: TGTGCCACCAGAGGGACAGGGGGTGAAGCTTTCTTT; CDR3 protein: CATRGTGGEAFF
J gene: TRBJ2-1; V gene: TRBV5-6; D gene: TRBD2; clone size: .; CDR3 DNA: TGTGCCAGCAGCTTGGGTCTAGCGGGAATACTTTACAATGAGCAGTTCTTC; CDR3 protein: CASSLGLAGILYNEQFF
J gene: TRBJ1-1; V gene: TRBV11-2; D gene: .; clone size: .; CDR3 DNA: TGTGCCAGCAGCTTTCAGGGGTTCACTGAAGCTTTCTTT; CDR3 protein: CASSFQGFTEAFF
J gene: TRBJ2-7; V gene: TRBV19; D gene: .; clone size: .; CDR3 DNA: TGTGCCAGTAGTATAAGAGGGGGGGCAAACTCCTACGAGCAGTACTTC; CDR3 protein: CASSIRGGANSYEQYF
J gene: TRBJ1-4; V gene: TRBV27; D gene: .; clone size: few; CDR3 DNA: TGTGCCAGCAGCCCGACTGATAATGAAAAACTGTTTTTT; CDR3 protein: CASSPTDNEKLFF
J gene: TRBJ2-7; V gene: TRBV4-2; D gene: TRBD2; clone size: .; CDR3 DNA: TGTGCCAGCAGCCAAGAGTCTAGCGGGGAATTCTACGAGCAGTACTTC; CDR3 protein: CASSQESSGEFYEQYF
J gene: TRBJ1-1; V gene: TRBV12-3/TRBV12-4; D gene: .; clone size: .; CDR3 DNA: TGTGCCAGCAGTGTCAGGGATTTTGCTGAAGCTTTCTTT; CDR3 protein: CASSVRDFAEAFF
J gene: TRBJ2-7; V gene: TRBV28; D gene: TRBD1; clone size: .; CDR3 DNA: TGTGCCAGCAGTTTGCCCGGGACAGGGGTTCTCGAGCAGTACTTC; CDR3 protein: CASSLPGTGVLEQYF
J gene: TRBJ1-4; V gene: TRBV28; D gene: .; clone size: .; CDR3 DNA: TGTGTGACGGGGGCAACTAATGAAAAACTGTTTTTT; CDR3 protein: CVTGATNEKLFF
J gene: TRBJ1-4; V gene: TRBV15; D gene: .; clone size: .; CDR3 DNA: TGTGCCACCAGGCCTGACAGTGCAACTAATGAAAAACTGTTTTTT; CDR3 protein: CATRPDSATNEKLFF
J gene: TRBJ1-3; V gene: TRBV14; D gene: .; clone size: .; CDR3 DNA: TGTGCCAGCAGCCAGGAGAGACGATACGGAAACACCATATATTTT; CDR3 protein: CASSQERRYGNTIYF
J gene: TRBJ2-1; V gene: TRBV11-1; D gene: TRBD2; clone size: .; CDR3 DNA: TGTGCCAGCAGCTTAGAGTCGGGGGGGGCTAACAATGAGCAGTTCTTC; CDR3 protein: CASSLESGGANNEQFF
J gene: TRBJ2-3; V gene: TRBV7-2; D gene: TRBD2; clone size: .; CDR3 DNA: TGTGCCAGCAGCTTATTGTCGGGGCGGACTAGTGATACGCAGTATTTT; CDR3 protein: CASSLLSGRTSDTQYF
J gene: TRBJ2-7; V gene: TRBV10-1; D gene: .; clone size: .; CDR3 DNA: TGCGCCAGCAGTGAGGGACTTTTCTACGAGCAGTACTTC; CDR3 protein: CASSEGLFYEQYF
J gene: TRBJ2-1; V gene: TRBV19; D gene: TRBD2; clone size: .; CDR3 DNA: TGTGCCAGTAGTCGCGGGGGGCCTAACAATGAGCAGTTCTTC; CDR3 protein: CASSRGGPNNEQFF
J gene: TRBJ2-6; V gene: TRBV18; D gene: TRBD1; clone size: .; CDR3 DNA: TGTGCCAGCTCACCGGGACAGATAAACTCTGGGGCCAACGTCCTGACTTTC; CDR3 protein: CASSPGQINSGANVLTF
J gene: TRBJ2-7; V gene: TRBV7-9; D gene: TRBD1; clone size: .; CDR3 DNA: TGTGCCAGCAGCTCGACCCCGGGACAGGTCGACGAGCAGTACTTC; CDR3 protein: CASSSTPGQVDEQYF
J gene: TRBJ1-2; V gene: TRBV18; D gene: TRBD1; clone size: .; CDR3 DNA: TGTGCCAGCTCACCGGACAGGGGTTTTTTTGGCTACACCTTC; CDR3 protein: CASSPDRGFFGYTF
J gene: TRBJ1-6; V gene: TRBV14; D gene: .; clone size: few; CDR3 DNA: TGTGCCAGCAGCCAGAGGCGGACATATAATTCACCCCTCCACTTT; CDR3 protein: CASSQRRTYNSPLHF
J gene: TRBJ1-6; V gene: TRBV30; D gene: .; clone size: .; CDR3 DNA: TGTGCCTGGAAGGGGGAGTCGCGTTCACCCCTCCACTTT; CDR3 protein: CAWKGESRSPLHF
J gene: TRBJ1-1; V gene: TRBV3-1/TRBV3-2; D gene: .; clone size: .; CDR3 DNA: TGTGCCAGCAGCCCGCCCGGGGGGGCAGCTTTCTTT; CDR3 protein: CASSPPGGAAFF
J gene: TRBJ2-1; V gene: TRBV28; D gene: TRBD1; clone size: .; CDR3 DNA: TGTGCCAGCAGCCAACAGGGGGCTGTTTCCTACAATGAGCAGTTCTTC; CDR3 protein: CASSQQGAVSYNEQFF
J gene: TRBJ2-5; V gene: TRBV7-9; D gene: TRBD1; clone size: .; CDR3 DNA: TGTGCCAGCAGCTGGACAGGGTTTCAAGAGACCCAGTACTTC; CDR3 protein: CASSWTGFQETQYF
J gene: TRBJ1-3; V gene: TRBV19; D gene: .; clone size: .; CDR3 DNA: TGTGCCAGTAGTATATTCGGGGGAACCGGAAACACCATATATTTT; CDR3 protein: CASSIFGGTGNTIYF
J gene: TRBJ2-7; V gene: TRBV11-2; D gene: .; clone size: .; CDR3 DNA: TGTGCCAGCAGCTTAGTCGTCAGCTACGAGCAGTACTTC; CDR3 protein: CASSLVVSYEQYF
J gene: TRBJ1-2; V gene: TRBV12-3/TRBV12-4; D gene: .; clone size: few; CDR3 DNA: TGTGCCAGCAGGGCGGGGCAAGGCTACACCTTC; CDR3 protein: CASRAGQGYTF
J gene: TRBJ2-3; V gene: TRBV28; D gene: .; clone size: .; CDR3 DNA: TGTGCCAGCAGCCCCCACTTAAACACAGATACGCAGTATTTT; CDR3 protein: CASSPHLNTDTQYF
J gene: TRBJ2-1; V gene: TRBV6-5; D gene: .; clone size: .; CDR3 DNA: TGTGCCAGCAGTTCTCCAGGGACTTCCTACAATGAGCAGTTCTTC; CDR3 protein: CASSSPGTSYNEQFF
J gene: TRBJ1-5; V gene: TRBV19; D gene: .; clone size: .; CDR3 DNA: TGTGCCAGTAGTTGGACTCTGGATAGCAATCAGCCCCAGCATTTT; CDR3 protein: CASSWTLDSNQPQHF
J gene: TRBJ1-6; V gene: TRBV12-3/TRBV12-4; D gene: .; clone size: many; CDR3 DNA: TGTGCCAGCAGTCCCCTACAGGGCATACTCCACTTT; CDR3 protein: CASSPLQGILHF
J gene: TRBJ1-6; V gene: TRBV5-1; D gene: TRBD1; clone size: .; CDR3 DNA: TGCGCCAGCAGCTTGGGGCAGGGGGGATCCTCCTATAATTCACCCCTCCACTTT; CDR3 protein: CASSLGQGGSSYNSPLHF